This T cell receptor beta chain was recorded in a study of blood T cells in healthy people across ages. Turning to the study itself: Per every two T cells, about one barcoded beta molecule was captured by template switching. Findings and caveats of the study: Estimated diversity that came from one million T cells was considered an underestimate.

Sample-barcoded 5' priming and a J-beta primer mix drove a second PCR of roughly 6 to 12 cycles. Each cDNA molecule was tagged by a template-switch adaptor that had 12 random nucleotides. One entry per CDR3 protein, called by TCRdb with MiXCR from the 5' RACE reads. The sample records about 900,000 distinct CDR3 sequences, under 50% being singletons. The CDR3 runs to 14 residues. V lost 5 bases and J lost 0; bases outside the gene matches: 7. In germline, CDR1 is GTSNPN, CDR2 SVGIG (reference sequence). A note on this clonotype: The antigen is unknown.

Extraction of total RNA produced a minimum of 5.5 micrograms from each sample. The specimen was blood. The TCR comes from a man aged 30 to 39 in good health. This sequence joins TRBV30 and TRBJ2-7; TRBD1 matches at 7 bases. CDR3 in DNA: TGTGCCTGGGGCGACAGGGTGGCCTCCTACGAGCAGTACTTC. Its translation: CAWGDRVASYEQYF.